Listed here are 14 T cell receptor beta chains from one sample, sequenced in a study of post-analysis software for immune sequencing data. Study-wide points: Five or six TRBV segments were more frequent in patients than controls; TRBV5-6, TRBV5-1 and TRBV20-1 belonged to this group.

Their antigen targets remain unknown. The TCR beta cDNA libraries contained unique molecular identifiers. TCRdb called the PCR reads again in MiXCR, with one record for every CDR3 protein. The data hold roughly 670,000 distinct CDR3 sequences, with approximately 60% observed a single time. Sequencing was done on a sample of blood. The receptors were gathered from a girl aged 2-9 years with multiple sclerosis.

The chain couples TRBV29-1 to TRBJ1-1, with D maybe TRBD1 (6 bases). Trimming removed 6 bases at V and 8 bases at J, with 13 bases between. Germline V lookup: CDR1 SQVTM, CDR2 ANQGSEA. The CDR3 is made up of 11 amino acids. CDR3 sequence: CSVGGHREAFF. DNA for the CDR3: TGCAGCGTCGGGGGGCACAGGGAAGCTTTCTTT.

Notes on this clonotype: One junction end disagrees with the germline gene, perhaps due to a read error. V is TRBV6-6 and J is TRBJ1-4, with TRBD1 as a possible D gene (5 bases). The CDR3 spans 14 residues. Germline V CDR1 and CDR2: MNHNY, SVGAGI (reference sequence). In DNA, the CDR3 is TGTGCCACCAGTCCGGGACGGTCTAATGAAAAACTGTTTTTT. Translating gives CATSPGRSNEKLFF.

This clonotype has only a few counts. Relative to the germline gene, one junction end is altered; a read error may explain this. The chain has TRBV5-1 and TRBJ2-1, with D perhaps given as TRBD1 or TRBD2 (5 bases each). CDR1 and CDR2 (germline): SGHRS, YFSETQ. The CDR3 extends over 13 amino acids. In DNA, the CDR3 is TGCACCAGCAGCCTAGCAGGGAACAATGAGCAGTTCTTC. Its protein product is CTSSLAGNNEQFF.

The chain carries TRBV20-1 and TRBJ2-7; no clear D gene. V lost 3 bases and J 3 bases, leaving 9 bases between the germline ends. Germline-derived CDR1 and CDR2 are DFQATT and SNEGSKA (reference sequence). This CDR3 has 12 amino acids. The CDR3 sequence: CSASGSDYEQYF. CDR3 DNA: TGCAGTGCTAGCGGGTCGGACTACGAGCAGTACTTC.

This clonotype is a singleton in its sample. The chain combines TRBV9 with TRBJ2-4, with 8 positions matching TRBD1. CDR1 and CDR2 from the germline V gene are SGDLS and YYNGEE. The V segment lost 4 bases and the J segment 4 bases; nucleotides outside the gene matches: 7. The CDR3 has 15 amino acids. CDR3 sequence: CASSSLRDRKNIQYF. CDR3 bases: TGTGCCAGCAGCTCCCTCCGGGACAGGAAAAACATTCAGTACTTC.

The V and J genes are TRBV7-3 and TRBJ2-1; 9 bases line up with TRBD2. The germline V gene encodes CDR1 SGHTA and CDR2 FQGTGA. The CDR3 runs 17 residues. The V and J ends lost 6 bases and 4 bases, in that order; junction bases with no gene match: 13. The CDR3 coding sequence is TGTGCCAGCAGTCCAAAGCGGGCTGCGGGAGGGTACAATGAGCAGTTCTTC. This encodes CASSPKRAAGGYNEQFF.

The chain links TRBV12-3 or TRBV12-4 to TRBJ2-5; D is possibly TRBD1 (6 bases). The CDR3 is 14 residues long. V lost 8 bases, J lost 2 bases, and 15 bases lay in between. Here the CDR3 DNA reads TGTGCCAGCCGGGACACAGGAATTCAAGAGACCCAGTACTTC. This translates into CASRDTGIQETQYF.

This clonotype was seen more than once but under ten times. This sequence joins TRBV20-1 and TRBJ1-2; D ambiguous. CDR3 size: 12 residues. Germline V CDR1 and CDR2: DFQATT, SNEGSKA (reference sequence). V lost 4 bases, J lost 5 bases, and 11 bases lay in between. The CDR3 region has the DNA TGCAGTGCTACCCAATATCCTTATGGCTACACCTTC. It translates to CSATQYPYGYTF.

The chain has TRBV6-5 and TRBJ2-5; tentative D call: TRBD2 (6 bases). CDR1 is MNHEY, CDR2 SVGAGI, per germline. The CDR3 is 15 residues long. V was clipped by 5 bases and J by 5 bases, with 18 bases between them. The CDR3 nucleotides read TGTGCCAGCAGTCACCGGACGGAGGGAGAGGAGACCCAGTACTTC. Amino acids: CASSHRTEGEETQYF.

This chain connects TRBV12-3 or TRBV12-4 to TRBJ2-1, with 7 nucleotides matching TRBD2. The CDR3 totals 14 residues. The V and J ends lost 5 bases and 8 bases, in that order; junction bases with no gene match: 9. CDR3 DNA sequence: TGTGCCAGCAGTCCCCTGGGACTAACGGATGAGCAGTTCTTC. This gives the protein CASSPLGLTDEQFF.

The chain has TRBV12-3 or TRBV12-4 and TRBJ2-5; 10 bases match TRBD1. This CDR3 has 15 amino acids. Trimming took 4 bases from V and 7 from J; bases not matched to a gene: 9. The CDR3, as DNA: TGTGCCAGCAGTTACCGGGACAGGGGTCCCGGGACCCAGTACTTC. It yields the protein CASSYRDRGPGTQYF.

The V call is TRBV20-1, the J call TRBJ2-7; 9 bases align to TRBD2. The J segment lost 3 bases and the V segment lost 3 bases, leaving 12 bases of the junction unmatched. The length of the CDR3 is 16 residues. Germline CDR1 and CDR2: DFQATT and SNEGSKA (reference sequence). The chain's CDR3 is CSASPGFAGGYYEQYF. The CDR3 nucleotides read TGCAGTGCTAGTCCCGGGTTTGCGGGAGGGTACTACGAGCAGTACTTC.

This clonotype came up a few times. J is TRBJ2-1 and V is TRBV19, with 12 positions matching TRBD1. The CDR3 extends over 16 amino acids. Germline V gene data show CDR1 as LNHDA and CDR2 as SQIVND (reference sequence). V lost 5 bases, J lost 8 bases, and 10 bases stayed unmatched. The CDR3 DNA reads as TGTGCCAGTAGTGGGACAGGGGGCGGAGGGTTCCATGAGCAGTTCTTC. Translated, it gives CASSGTGGGGFHEQFF.

The chain is built from TRBV29-1 and TRBJ2-7; no reliable D call. CDR3 length: 12 residues. CDR1 and CDR2 (germline): SQVTM, ANQGSEA. V shed 3 bases and J shed 6 bases, with 12 bases lying between them. CDR3 sequence: CSVEDRVGEQYF. In DNA, the CDR3 is TGCAGCGTTGAGGATCGGGTGGGCGAGCAGTACTTC.